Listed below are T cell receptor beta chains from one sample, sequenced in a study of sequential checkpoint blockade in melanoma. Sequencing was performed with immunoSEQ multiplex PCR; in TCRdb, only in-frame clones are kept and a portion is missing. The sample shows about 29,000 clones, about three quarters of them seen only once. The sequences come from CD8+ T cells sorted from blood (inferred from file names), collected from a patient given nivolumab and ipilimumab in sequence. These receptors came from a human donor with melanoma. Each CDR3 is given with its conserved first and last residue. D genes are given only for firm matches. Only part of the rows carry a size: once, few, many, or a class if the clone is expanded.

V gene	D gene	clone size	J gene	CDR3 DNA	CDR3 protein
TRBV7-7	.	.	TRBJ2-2	TGTGCTAGCAGCCCAGATCTAGCGAACACCGGGGAGCTGTTTTTT	CASSPDLANTGELFF
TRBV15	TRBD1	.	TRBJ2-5	TGTGCCACCAGCGGGAGCCGGACAGGCACGGAGACCCAGTACTTC	CATSGSRTGTETQYF
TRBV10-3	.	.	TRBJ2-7	TGTGCCATCAGGGGGGGGCTCTCCTACGAGCAGTACTTC	CAIRGGLSYEQYF
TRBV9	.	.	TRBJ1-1	TGTGCCAGCAGCGTGCCCAAGACAGGAGCTAACACTGAAGCTTTCTTT	CASSVPKTGANTEAFF
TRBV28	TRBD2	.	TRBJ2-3	TGTGCCAGCAGTTTAGAGCTAGCGGGAGGGCTTAGCACAGATACGCAGTATTTT	CASSLELAGGLSTDTQYF
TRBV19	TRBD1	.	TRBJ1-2	TGTGCCAGTAGTGCAGGGACAGGGGCTCATGGCTACACCTTC	CASSAGTGAHGYTF
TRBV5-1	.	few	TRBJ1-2	TGCGCCAGCTCCAACGGGGGAGGTAACTATGGCTACACCTTC	CASSNGGGNYGYTF
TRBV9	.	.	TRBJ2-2	TGTGCCAGCAGCGTGGGGGGGGGCGGCACCGGGGAGCTGTTTTTT	CASSVGGGGTGELFF
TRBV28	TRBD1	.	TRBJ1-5	TGTGCCAGCAGTTACAGGGGGGCAAGCAATCAGCCCCAGCATTTT	CASSYRGASNQPQHF
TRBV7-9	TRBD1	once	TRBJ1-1	TGTGCCAGCAGCTGCGCGGACAGGTATTGCACTGAAGCTTTCTTT	CASSCADRYCTEAFF
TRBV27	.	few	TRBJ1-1	TGTGCCAGCAGTTTAGATGCAGGCACTGAAGCTTTCTTT	CASSLDAGTEAFF
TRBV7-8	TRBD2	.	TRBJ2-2	TGTGCCAGCAGTTCCCCGGGAGGGTGGACCGGGGAGCTGTTTTTT	CASSSPGGWTGELFF
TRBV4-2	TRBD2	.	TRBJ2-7	TGTGCCAGCAGCCCTGGACTAGCGGAGTCCTACGAGCAGTACTTC	CASSPGLAESYEQYF
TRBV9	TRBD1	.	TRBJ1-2	TGTGCCAGCAGCGGGGACAGGGTAAGGAGCTACACCTTC	CASSGDRVRSYTF
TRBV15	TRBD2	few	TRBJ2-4	TGTGCCACCAGCAGAGAAGGCCTCCGGGGGGACATTCAGTACTTC	CATSREGLRGDIQYF
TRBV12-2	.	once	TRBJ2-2	TGTGCAAGTCGCTTACCGGGACTAGCGGGGACCGGGGAGCTGTTTTTT	CASRLPGLAGTGELFF
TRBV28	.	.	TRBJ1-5	TGTGCCAGCAGCCGGGGGGGGGCTAGACAGCCCCAGCATTTT	CASSRGGARQPQHF
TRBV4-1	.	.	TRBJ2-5	TGCGCCAGCAGCCAAGAGACAATGAGCCAAGAGACCCAGTACTTC	CASSQETMSQETQYF
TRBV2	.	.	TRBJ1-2	TGTGCCATTTCAGGACAGCCCCCCTATGGCTACACCTTC	CAISGQPPYGYTF
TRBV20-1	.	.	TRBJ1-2	TGCAGTGCACTAAGGGGATCGGCCACCTTC	CSALRGSATF
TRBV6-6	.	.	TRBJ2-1	TGTGCCAGCAGTTCCTCAGGGGACAATGAGCAGTTCTTC	CASSSSGDNEQFF
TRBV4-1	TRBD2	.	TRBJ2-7	TGCGCCAGCAGCCAAAAGTTAGGGGCGGGGGTGCAGTACTTC	CASSQKLGAGVQYF
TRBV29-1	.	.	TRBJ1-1	TGCAGCGTAGACTTTTTAGGACTGGGAGAAGCTTTCTTT	CSVDFLGLGEAFF
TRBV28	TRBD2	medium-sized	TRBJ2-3	TGTGCCAGCAGTTTCCTAGCGGGCACAGATACGCAGTATTTT	CASSFLAGTDTQYF
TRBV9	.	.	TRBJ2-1	TGTGCCAGCAGCGTAGGAGTGAGCAATGAGCAGTTCTTC	CASSVGVSNEQFF
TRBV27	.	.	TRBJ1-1	TGTGCCAGCAGTTCCGGGGGCACTGAAGCTTTCTTT	CASSSGGTEAFF
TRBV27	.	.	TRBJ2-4	TGTGCCAGCAGTCCCAACTCGATGATGGCCAAAAACATTCAGTACTTC	CASSPNSMMAKNIQYF
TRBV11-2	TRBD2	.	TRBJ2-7	TGTGCCAGCAGCCGCCTCCCCACTGACGCGGGGGAGTACGAGCAGTACTTC	CASSRLPTDAGEYEQYF
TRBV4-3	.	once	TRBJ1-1	TGCGCCAGCAGCCAAGTTGTGGGCCGGAACACTGAAGCTTTCTTT	CASSQVVGRNTEAFF
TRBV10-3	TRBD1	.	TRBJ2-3	TGTGCCATCAGTGCAGGCAGGGGGCGCCCAGATACGCAGTATTTT	CAISAGRGRPDTQYF
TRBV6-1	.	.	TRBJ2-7	TGTGCCAGCAGTGAAGTACAGGGCCATTGGGAGCAGTACTTC	CASSEVQGHWEQYF
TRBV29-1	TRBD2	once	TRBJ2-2	TGCAGCGCGAGAGGCGGGGGCGGGGAGCTGTTTTTT	CSARGGGGELFF
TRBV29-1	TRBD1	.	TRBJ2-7	TGCAGCGTTGCCCCCGGGACAGGCTCCTACGAGCAGTACTTC	CSVAPGTGSYEQYF
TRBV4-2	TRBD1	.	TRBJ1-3	TGTGCCAGCAGCCACAGTCCCGGGACAGGGTCGAGCTCTGGAAACACCATATATTTT	CASSHSPGTGSSSGNTIYF
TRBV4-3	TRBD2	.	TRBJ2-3	TGCGCCAGCAGCCAGAAGCGGGATAGGCATACGCAGTATTTT	CASSQKRDRHTQYF
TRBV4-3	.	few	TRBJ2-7	TGCGCCAGCAGCCAGACAACAGGAGAGGCTTACGAGCAGTACTTC	CASSQTTGEAYEQYF
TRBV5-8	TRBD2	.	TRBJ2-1	TGTGCCAGCAGCTCCGGGGGGAGCTCCTACAATGAGCAGTTCTTC	CASSSGGSSYNEQFF